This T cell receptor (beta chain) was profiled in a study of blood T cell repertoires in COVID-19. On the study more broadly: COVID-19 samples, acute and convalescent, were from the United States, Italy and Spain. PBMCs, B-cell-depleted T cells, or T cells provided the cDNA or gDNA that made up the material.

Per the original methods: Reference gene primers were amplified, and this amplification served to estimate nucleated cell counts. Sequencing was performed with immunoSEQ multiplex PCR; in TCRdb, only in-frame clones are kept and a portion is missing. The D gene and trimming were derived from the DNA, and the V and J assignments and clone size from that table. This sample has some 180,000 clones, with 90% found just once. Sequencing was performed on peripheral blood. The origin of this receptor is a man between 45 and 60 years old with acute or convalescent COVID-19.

The CDR3 loop reads CASSPQDRLNTGELFF. As DNA, the CDR3 is TGTGCCAGCTCACCTCAGGACAGGCTGAACACCGGGGAGCTGTTTTTT. The chain employs TRBV18 and TRBJ2-2, with 7 bases matching TRBD1. The V and J ends lost 3 bases and 1 base, in that order; junction bases with no gene match: 5. The length of the CDR3 is 16 residues. The germline gives CDR1 KGHSH, CDR2 LQKENI.